What follows are 2 T cell receptor beta chains derived from one specimen sequenced in a study of T cell repertoires in cytomegalovirus infection. These receptors are not linked to any known antigen. TCRdb used MiXCR to reprocess the reads, holding one entry per CDR3 protein. The sample consists of about 830,000 distinct CDR3 sequences, about 30% of them appearing once. The specimen comprised cultured CD8+ T cells from PBMCs, sampled from culture after CMV antigen stimulation. These receptor sequences come from a human donor in good health (CMV status not recorded). Some clones in this sample may be carry-over from other donors' samples.

This clonotype was seen a handful of times. CDR3 in DNA: TGTGCCAGCGCCAGTCTGGGGGAGACCCAGTACTTC. Encoded protein: CASASLGETQYF. The V gene is TRBV7-9, the J gene TRBJ2-5; D gene uncertain. The germline V and J ends were trimmed by 8 bases and 5 bases, with 12 bases remaining between them. The germline CDR1 and CDR2 sequences are SEHNR and FQNEAQ (reference sequence). This CDR3 is built from 12 residues.

This clonotype came up a few times. V usage is TRBV12-3 or TRBV12-4 and J usage is TRBJ1-1, with a weak D call TRBD1 (6 bases). V was clipped by 6 bases and J by 0 bases, with 29 bases between them. This CDR3 has 20 residues. The CDR3 loop is CASRSRKIGVEQGLNTEAFF. CDR3 sequence (DNA): TGTGCCAGCAGATCTCGTAAGATAGGGGTGGAACAGGGTCTGAACACTGAAGCTTTCTTT.